Following are 8 T cell receptor beta chains from one sample sequenced in a study of blood T cell repertoires in COVID-19 (dated by TCRdb to between 2020 and 2021). The library came from the immunoSEQ multiplex PCR assay. TCRdb's version of the immuneACCESS table is confined to in-frame rearrangements and falls short of the full clone set. An unresolved V gene accounts for under half of the shortfall where checked; the remainder is of unknown origin. This sample gives about 200,000 clones in total; roughly 86% of them show up just once. Around 1.6% of the sample belongs to the ten largest clones. Sequences were obtained from peripheral blood. These receptor sequences come from a man between 18 and 35 years old with active or convalescent COVID-19.

V and J are TRBV7-9 and TRBJ2-2; D remains ambiguous. CDR3 length equals 12 residues. CDR1 and CDR2 (germline): SEHNR, FQNEAQ (reference sequence). V was shortened by 3 bases and J by 9 bases, with 8 bases between the two germline ends. The CDR3 here is CASSFSDRELFF. The CDR3 nucleotides are TGTGCCAGCAGCTTCAGTGATCGGGAGCTGTTTTTT.

The chain recombines TRBV6-1 with TRBJ2-7; TRBD2 matches at 13 bases. J lost 3 bases, V lost 3 bases, and 2 bases had no gene match. CDR1 and CDR2 (germline): MNHNS, SASEGT. This CDR3 is built from 15 residues. The CDR3 nucleotides read TGTGCCAGCAGTGAGAGGACTAGCGGGAGCTACGAGCAGTACTTC. Amino acids: CASSERTSGSYEQYF.

This chain joins TRBV4-3 and TRBJ2-1; the match to TRBD1 covers 7 bases. V lost 5 bases to trimming and J lost 10 bases; unmatched junction nucleotides: 8. Per the germline V gene, CDR1 is LGHNA and CDR2 is YSLEER. The CDR3 loop spans 13 amino acids. This chain's CDR3 is CASSSRGGSEQFF. The CDR3 DNA reads as TGCGCCAGCAGCTCCCGAGGGGGCTCGGAGCAGTTCTTC.

This clone showed up just once. This chain uses TRBV9 with TRBJ2-7; 10 nucleotides line up with TRBD1. Trimming removed 4 bases from V and 10 bases from J; junction bases left unmatched: 8. The CDR3 has 13 residues. The germline V gene encodes CDR1 SGDLS and CDR2 YYNGEE. The CDR3 loop reads CASSPGTGDRQYF. The DNA for the CDR3 is TGTGCCAGCAGCCCCGGGACAGGGGATCGACAGTACTTC.

The chain recombines TRBV5-1 with TRBJ1-1, with 8 bases matching TRBD1. V was pared by 4 bases and J by 0 bases, with 11 bases of the junction left unmatched. The CDR3 extends over 17 amino acids. Germline assignment: CDR1 SGHRS and CDR2 YFSETQ. CDR3 in amino acids: CASSLSEGQGLNTEAFF. DNA of the CDR3: TGCGCCAGCAGCCTGTCGGAAGGACAGGGACTGAACACTGAAGCTTTCTTT.

The chain carries TRBV4-1 and TRBJ2-6; 10 bases map to TRBD2. Trimming cost V 3 bases and J 3 bases; bases outside gene matches: 8. Per germline, CDR1 MGHRA and CDR2 YSYEKL. The CDR3 length is 18 residues. The CDR3 bases are TGCGCCAGCAGCCACCTCAGCGGGGGGGCGTATGGGGCCAACGTCCTGACTTTC. Encoded protein: CASSHLSGGAYGANVLTF.

V usage is TRBV7-2 and J usage is TRBJ2-1; no firm D call. The CDR3 covers 16 residues. CDR1 is SGHTA, CDR2 FQGNSA, per germline. With 3 bases removed from V and 4 bases from J, the gap between germline ends came to 16 bases. CDR3 in amino acids: CASSLLRSQTYNEQFF. CDR3 coding DNA: TGTGCCAGCAGCTTGTTGCGTAGCCAGACTTACAATGAGCAGTTCTTC.

J is TRBJ2-5 and V is TRBV7-9; D possibly corresponds to TRBD1 (6 bases). The V gene's germline CDR1 is SEHNR and CDR2 FQNEAQ (reference sequence). The CDR3 has 14 amino acids. V lost 2 bases and J lost 2, with 9 bases in between. CDR3 sequence (DNA): TGTGCCAGCAGCTTATCGACAGGACAAGAGACCCAGTACTTC. Amino acid sequence: CASSLSTGQETQYF.